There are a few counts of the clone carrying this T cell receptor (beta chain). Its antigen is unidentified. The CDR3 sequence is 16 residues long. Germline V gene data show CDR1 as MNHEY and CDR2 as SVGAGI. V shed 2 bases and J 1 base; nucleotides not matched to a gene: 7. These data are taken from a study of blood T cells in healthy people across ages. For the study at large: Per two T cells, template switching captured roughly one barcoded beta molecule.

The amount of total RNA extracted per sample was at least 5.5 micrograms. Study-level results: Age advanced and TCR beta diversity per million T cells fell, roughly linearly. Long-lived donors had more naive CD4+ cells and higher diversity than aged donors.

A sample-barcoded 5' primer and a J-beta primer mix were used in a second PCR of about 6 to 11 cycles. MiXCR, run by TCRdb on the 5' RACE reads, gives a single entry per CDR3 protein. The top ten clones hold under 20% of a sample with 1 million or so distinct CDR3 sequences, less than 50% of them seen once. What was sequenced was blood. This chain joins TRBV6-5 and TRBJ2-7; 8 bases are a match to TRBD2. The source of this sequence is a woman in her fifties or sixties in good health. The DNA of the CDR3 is TGTGCCAGCAGTTACCCGGAGTCTAGCGGGTCCTACGAGCAGTACTTC. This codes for CASSYPESSGSYEQYF.